The 27 T cell receptor beta chains given below trace back to one sample, sequenced in a study of T-cell memory formation after mild COVID-19. TCRdb analysed the 5' RACE reads with MiXCR anew, one entry per CDR3 protein. The table has 400,000 or so distinct CDR3 sequences, over 20% seen once. Input material: PBMCs or a T cell subset sorted from them (not recorded which). Receptors originate from an adult woman who had mild COVID-19 (a few samples of this study predate the infection). Cell type and time point are not known.

The chain's CDR3 is CASSHRRGGADTQYF. The DNA for the CDR3 is TGTGCCAGCAGCCATAGACGGGGGGGCGCAGATACGCAGTATTTT. The V and J genes are TRBV4-2 and TRBJ2-3, with 8 bases fitting TRBD2. The CDR3 runs to 15 residues. Per the germline V gene, CDR1 is LGHNA and CDR2 is YNFKEQ. V lost 3 bases to trimming and J lost 4 bases; unmatched junction nucleotides: 6.

This clonotype was detected a few times. The chain uses TRBV6-2 or TRBV6-3 and TRBJ2-7; 13 bases fit TRBD2. The ends lost 2 bases at V and 3 bases at J; junction bases unmatched: 10. The CDR3 is 18 residues long. CDR1 MNHEY and CDR2 SVGEGT come from the germline V gene. CDR3 amino acids: CASSYGRLGLAGSYEQYF. DNA of the CDR3: TGTGCCAGCAGTTACGGGAGATTGGGACTAGCGGGGAGCTACGAGCAGTACTTC.

The J gene is TRBJ2-7, the V gene TRBV29-1, with TRBD2 matching 15 bases. Germline CDR1 is SQVTM and CDR2 is ANQGSEA. Germline trimming cut 6 bases from V and 4 bases from J; bases unmatched to any gene: 4. The CDR3 length is 14 residues. The CDR3, as DNA: TGCAGCGTAGGACTAGCGGGAGGGCCGTACGAGCAGTACTTC. This sequence encodes CSVGLAGGPYEQYF.

The chain uses TRBV9 and TRBJ1-6; D call uncertain. The CDR3 is 14 amino acids. The V gene lost 2 bases and the J gene lost 7 bases, with 10 bases spanning the gap. CDR1 and CDR2 (germline): SGDLS, YYNGEE. The CDR3 is CASSVTDLNSPLHF. CDR3 sequence (DNA): TGTGCCAGCAGCGTTACAGACTTGAATTCACCCCTCCACTTT.

The chain has TRBV24-1 and TRBJ2-7; 9 nucleotides agree with TRBD2. The CDR3 is made up of 15 amino acids. Germline V gene data show CDR1 as KGHDR and CDR2 as SFDVKD. After removal of 4 bases from V and 0 bases from J, the junction contained 3 bases not matched to a gene. The CDR3 region is CATSEGLASSYEQYF. In nucleotides, the CDR3 is TGTGCCACCAGTGAGGGACTAGCAAGCTCCTACGAGCAGTACTTC.

The chain uses TRBV12-3 or TRBV12-4 and TRBJ2-7, with TRBD1 identical over 10 bases. V trimming: 1 base; J trimming: 3 bases; junction bases outside the gene matches: 9. The CDR3 totals 17 residues. The CDR3 DNA is TGTGCCAGCAGTTTAGGGGGGTGGGGGACAGGGGACTACGAGCAGTACTTC. Residues: CASSLGGWGTGDYEQYF.

The chain joins TRBV28 to TRBJ1-1, with D possibly matching TRBD1 (6 bases). V was shortened by 5 bases and J by 4 bases, with 23 bases between the two germline ends. The CDR3 extends over 17 amino acids. Germline CDR1 MDHEN, CDR2 SYDVKM. CDR3 region: CASSLYPRDIAFTEAFF. CDR3 DNA: TGTGCCAGCAGTCTTTATCCCCGGGACATTGCCTTCACTGAAGCTTTCTTT.

This chain uses TRBV20-1 with TRBJ2-1, with D possibly matching TRBD1 (5 bases). The CDR3 has 12 amino acids. Germline assignment: CDR1 DFQATT and CDR2 SNEGSKA (reference sequence). The DNA for the CDR3 is TGCAGCCCAATGGGGCACGACAATGAGCAGTTCTTC. Protein product: CSPMGHDNEQFF.

The table lists this clonotype with a few counts. The CDR3 DNA follows: TGTGCCAGCAGCCCCTCGAACACTGAAGCTTTCTTT. Translation: CASSPSNTEAFF. The rearrangement links TRBV7-9 to TRBJ1-1; D is unclear. Germline V gene data show CDR1 as SEHNR and CDR2 as FQNEAQ (reference sequence). This CDR3 region has 12 residues. Trimming shortened V by 5 bases and J by 1 base, and 5 bases separated the two germline ends. The full variable domain, with the rest looked up from reference TRBV7-9 and TRBJ1-1, is DTGVSQNPRHKITKRGQNVTFRCDPISEHNRLYWYRQTLGQGPEFLTYFQNEAQLEKSRLLSDRFSAERPKGSFSTLEIQRTEQGDSAMYLCASSPSNTEAFFGQGTRLTVV.

The CDR3 spells CASSFEARRSYNEQFF. DNA of the CDR3: TGTGCCAGCAGTTTCGAGGCGAGACGCTCCTACAATGAGCAGTTCTTC. This chain connects TRBV12-3 or TRBV12-4 to TRBJ2-1; D is uncertain. V lost 3 bases and J 0 bases, leaving 12 bases between the germline ends. This CDR3 region has 16 residues.

This clonotype was seen more than once but under ten times. The chain has TRBV6-1 and TRBJ1-5; 10 positions match TRBD1. The V gene's germline CDR1 is MNHNS and CDR2 SASEGT. The CDR3 is made up of 17 amino acids. J gave up 1 base and V 2 bases, and 5 bases lay outside the gene matches. The CDR3 nucleotides are TGTGCCAGCAGTGAATGGACAGGGGGTCACAGCAATCAGCCCCAGCATTTT. It codes for CASSEWTGGHSNQPQHF.

This clonotype has only a few counts. The genes are TRBV5-6 and TRBJ1-1, with D unclear. The CDR3 loop spans 14 amino acids. CDR1 and CDR2 (germline): SGHDT, YYEEEE. Trimming stripped 0 bases from V and 4 bases from J, with 10 bases between. The CDR3 sequence: CASSLATAGTEAFF. The CDR3 region has the DNA TGTGCCAGCAGCTTGGCAACGGCGGGCACTGAAGCTTTCTTT.

The chain uses TRBV7-9 and TRBJ1-6, with a possible D match to TRBD1 (5 bases). The CDR3 extends over 14 amino acids. V was shortened by 2 bases and J by 9 bases, with 11 bases between the two germline ends. Germline values: CDR1 SEHNR, CDR2 FQNEAQ (reference sequence). The CDR3 region is CASSLLQGTSPLHF. CDR3 sequence (DNA): TGTGCCAGCAGCTTACTTCAGGGTACTTCACCCCTCCACTTT.

This rearrangement joins TRBV20-1 to TRBJ2-7; TRBD2 aligns across 13 bases. With 3 bases clipped from V and 0 bases from J, the junction kept 8 bases outside the gene matches. The germline gives CDR1 DFQATT, CDR2 SNEGSKA (reference sequence). CDR3 size: 17 residues. As DNA, the CDR3 is TGCAGTGCTAGTGCCGGGACTAGCGGGGCCAACTCCTACGAGCAGTACTTC. Protein product: CSASAGTSGANSYEQYF.

This clonotype has only a few counts. The V and J genes are TRBV12-3 or TRBV12-4 and TRBJ2-1, with 9 bases aligning to TRBD2. Losses at the gene ends were 8 bases for V and 0 bases for J; bases not matched to a gene: 2. The CDR3 contains 14 residues. The CDR3 DNA is TGTGCCAGCGGTAGCGGGAGCTCCTACAATGAGCAGTTCTTC. Translation gives CASGSGSSYNEQFF.

The chain employs TRBV11-2 and TRBJ1-1; D is unclear. Trimming removed 9 bases from V and 2 bases from J, with 10 bases in between. Germline CDR1 and CDR2: SGHAT and FQNNGV. The CDR3 has 12 residues. The CDR3 here is CASVDANTEAFF. The DNA of the CDR3 is TGTGCCAGTGTGGACGCTAACACTGAAGCTTTCTTT.

The CDR3 loop reads CASSQDTGGEVGAFF. CDR3 bases: TGTGCCAGCAGCCAAGATACAGGGGGAGAGGTGGGAGCTTTCTTT. The gene calls are TRBV4-2 and TRBJ1-1; TRBD1 matches at 8 bases. The V gene's germline CDR1 is LGHNA and CDR2 YNFKEQ. Losses at the gene ends were 0 bases for V and 10 bases for J; bases not matched to a gene: 10. The CDR3 is 15 amino acids.

The chain employs TRBV6-6 and TRBJ1-1; D not certain. The V gene's germline CDR1 is MNHNY and CDR2 SVGAGI (reference sequence). The V end lost 2 bases, the J end lost 2 bases, and 15 bases lay between the germline ends. CDR3 size: 16 residues. The CDR3 sequence: CASSYTESTGNTEAFF. The CDR3 DNA reads as TGTGCCAGCAGTTACACGGAATCGACGGGTAACACTGAAGCTTTCTTT.

The chain employs TRBV12-3 or TRBV12-4 and TRBJ2-5; D ambiguous. The length of the CDR3 is 16 residues. Trimming took 8 bases from V and 1 from J, leaving 20 bases between them. The chain's CDR3 is CASGPGRWELQETQYF. CDR3 coding DNA: TGTGCCAGCGGTCCAGGACGGTGGGAACTCCAAGAGACCCAGTACTTC.

This clonotype was counted between two and nine times. V and J are TRBV5-1 and TRBJ2-7; 7 bases fit TRBD2. V lost 4 bases to trimming and J lost 0 bases; unmatched junction nucleotides: 1. In germline, CDR1 is SGHRS, CDR2 YFSETQ. This CDR3 region has 13 residues. CDR3 protein: CASSRGDSYEQYF. The CDR3 DNA follows: TGCGCCAGCAGCCGGGGGGACTCCTACGAGCAGTACTTC.

This clonotype was detected many times. The chain has TRBV6-6 and TRBJ2-7, with TRBD2 identical over 8 bases. V shed 3 bases and J 6 bases; nucleotides not matched to a gene: 4. The length of the CDR3 is 13 residues. Germline CDR1 MNHNY, CDR2 SVGAGI (reference sequence). The DNA for the CDR3 is TGTGCCAGCAGTTATAGCGGGACTAGCGAGCAGTACTTC. Translated: CASSYSGTSEQYF.

The gene calls are TRBV5-1 and TRBJ2-3, with TRBD2 identical over 10 bases. Per germline, CDR1 SGHRS and CDR2 YFSETQ. This CDR3 has 16 residues. The V and J ends lost 0 bases and 1 base, in that order; junction bases with no gene match: 2. In nucleotides, the CDR3 is TGCGCCAGCAGCTTGGTAGGACTAGCGGGCACAGATACGCAGTATTTT. Translating it yields CASSLVGLAGTDTQYF.

In this sample, this clonotype turned up a few times. This sequence joins TRBV6-5 and TRBJ2-7, with a weak D call TRBD2 (6 bases). The CDR3 length is 13 residues. Germline-derived CDR1 and CDR2 are MNHEY and SVGAGI. V lost 6 bases and J 6 bases, leaving 15 bases between the germline ends. The CDR3 sequence: CASRAGGGGEQYF. Written as DNA, the CDR3 is TGTGCCAGCAGGGCCGGGGGAGGAGGCGAGCAGTACTTC.

CDR3 residues: CASSFLPGTNPKNTGELFF. Here the CDR3 DNA reads TGCGCCAGCAGCTTCCTTCCGGGCACCAACCCGAAGAACACCGGGGAGCTGTTTTTT. V is TRBV5-1 and J is TRBJ2-2; D is unresolved. V was pared by 2 bases and J by 1 base, with 21 bases between. The CDR3 contains 19 residues. Germline CDR1 and CDR2: SGHRS and YFSETQ.

V gene TRBV5-1 combines with J gene TRBJ2-1, with 9 bases aligning to TRBD1. After removal of 4 bases from V and 5 bases from J, the junction contained 7 bases not matched to a gene. This CDR3 region has 15 residues. Germline CDR1 SGHRS, CDR2 YFSETQ. In DNA form, the CDR3 reads TGCGCCAGCAGCGCTCCGGGACAGGGTAACAATGAGCAGTTCTTC. Its protein product is CASSAPGQGNNEQFF.

The chain uses TRBV29-1 and TRBJ1-1; D gene ambiguous. Trimming stripped 0 bases from V and 0 bases from J, with 8 bases between. CDR1 and CDR2 from the germline V gene are SQVTM and ANQGSEA. CDR3 length: 14 residues. This chain's CDR3 is CSVEDVGLNTEAFF. DNA for the CDR3: TGCAGCGTTGAAGATGTGGGTTTGAACACTGAAGCTTTCTTT. Full variable domain (rest looked up from reference TRBV29-1 and TRBJ1-1): SAVISQKPSRDICQRGTSLTIQCQVDSQVTMMFWYRQQPGQSLTLIATANQGSEATYESGFVIDKFPISRPNLTFSTLTVSNMSPEDSSIYLCSVEDVGLNTEAFFGQGTRLTVV.

This rearrangement joins TRBV9 to TRBJ2-7, with D perhaps TRBD2 (6 bases). Trimming pared 0 bases from V and 5 bases from J, leaving 12 bases between. This CDR3 is 14 amino acids long. From germline, CDR1 is SGDLS and CDR2 YYNGEE. The CDR3 DNA reads TGTGCCAGCAGCGTAGGACTAGGCACCCACGAGCAGTACTTC. Translation gives CASSVGLGTHEQYF.